The entry below gives a single TCR beta chain sequence along with its context. Primers: 60 Vbeta forward and 13 Jbeta reverse. This table comes from immunoSEQ multiplex PCR, and its TCRdb copy is limited to in-frame clones, with some not included. The top ten hold roughly 5.2% of the sample, which has about 150,000 clones, less than 85% seen once. The CDR3 is made up of 14 amino acids. Germline assignment: CDR1 SNHLY and CDR2 FYNNEI. V lost 6 bases to trimming and J lost 0 bases, with 9 bases between them. The data stem from a study of cytomegalovirus exposure and HLA in healthy donors. This clonotype was obtained from a young man in good health and CMV-seronegative. The V and J genes are TRBV2 and TRBJ1-5; D possibly corresponds to TRBD1 (6 bases). Sequenced input: PBMCs. Here the CDR3 DNA reads TGTGCCAGCAGATACAGGGTTAGCAATCAGCCCCAGCATTTT. Amino acid sequence: CASRYRVSNQPQHF.